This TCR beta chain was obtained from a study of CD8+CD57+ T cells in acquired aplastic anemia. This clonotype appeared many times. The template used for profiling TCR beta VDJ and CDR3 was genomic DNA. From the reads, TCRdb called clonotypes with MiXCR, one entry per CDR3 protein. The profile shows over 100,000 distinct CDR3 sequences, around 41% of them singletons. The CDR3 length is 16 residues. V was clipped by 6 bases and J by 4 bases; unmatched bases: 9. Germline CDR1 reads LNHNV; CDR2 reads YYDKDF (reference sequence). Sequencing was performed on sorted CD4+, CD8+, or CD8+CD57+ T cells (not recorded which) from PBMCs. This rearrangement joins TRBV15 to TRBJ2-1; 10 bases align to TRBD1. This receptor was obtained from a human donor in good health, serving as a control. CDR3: CATRTLEGQGYNEQFF. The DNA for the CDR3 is TGTGCCACCAGGACCCTGGAGGGACAGGGGTACAATGAGCAGTTCTTC.